Below, one TCR beta chain is given with its context. Its specificity is not known. The time point: week 35, safety follow-up. Vaccinated patients received 300 ug of mutant IDH1 20-mer peptide per dose, with topical imiquimod. These data belong to a study of a mutant IDH1 vaccine in newly diagnosed glioma. Whole-study context: In some groups vaccination began 4-6 weeks post-radiotherapy; others received it with temozolomide. At week 35 came visit V12, and visit V13 followed at week 47. Those enrolled had earlier been treated with radiotherapy, temozolomide, or both, mostly both. Study-wide findings and caveats: Detectable vaccine-induced immune responses arose in almost 95% of patients.

Sequencing used immunoSEQ multiplex PCR; TCRdb keeps in-frame clones, though not all of them. The data hold about 41,000 clones, with around 89% observed a single time. Unmatched junction bases numbered 8, after V lost 5 bases and J lost 2 bases. Per germline, CDR1 SNHLY and CDR2 FYNNEI. The CDR3 is made up of 17 amino acids. The rearrangement uses TRBV2 and TRBJ2-1, with 11 bases that match TRBD2. The receptor comes from a man aged 40-49 years with glioma. Specimen: PBMCs, collected from a glioma patient whose treatment included an IDH1 peptide vaccine. The CDR3 here is CASSRASGGPAYNEQFF. The CDR3, as DNA: TGTGCCAGCAGTCGGGCTAGCGGGGGGCCGGCCTACAATGAGCAGTTCTTC.